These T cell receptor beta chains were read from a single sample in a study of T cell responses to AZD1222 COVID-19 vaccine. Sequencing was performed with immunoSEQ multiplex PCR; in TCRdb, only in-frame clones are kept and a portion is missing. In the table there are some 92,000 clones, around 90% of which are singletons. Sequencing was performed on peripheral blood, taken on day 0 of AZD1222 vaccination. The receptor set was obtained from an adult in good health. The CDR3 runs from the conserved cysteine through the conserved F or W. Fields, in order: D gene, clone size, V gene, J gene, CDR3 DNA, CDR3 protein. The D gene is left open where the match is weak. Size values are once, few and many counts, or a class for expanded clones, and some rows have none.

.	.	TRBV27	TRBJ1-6	TGTGCCAGCAAGGGCAGGGTTAATTCACCCCTCCACTTT	CASKGRVNSPLHF
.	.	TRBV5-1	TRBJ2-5	TGCGCCAGCAGCTTGGCCGGATGGGATGAGACCCAGTACTTC	CASSLAGWDETQYF
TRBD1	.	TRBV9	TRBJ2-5	TGTGCCAGCAGCGTGGGACAGGGGGGAGAGACCCAGTACTTC	CASSVGQGGETQYF
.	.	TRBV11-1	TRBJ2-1	TGTGCCAGCAGCCCCCCCGGGACTGGGGTCAATGAGCAGTTCTTC	CASSPPGTGVNEQFF
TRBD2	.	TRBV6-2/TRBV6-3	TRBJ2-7	TGTGCCAGCAGTTTTCCTCGGGAGGACTCCTACGAGCAGTACTTC	CASSFPREDSYEQYF
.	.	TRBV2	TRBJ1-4	TGTGCCAGCAGTGGGGCGTTAGGAGAAAAACTGTTTTTT	CASSGALGEKLFF
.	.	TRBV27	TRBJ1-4	TGTGCCAGCAGTTCTTATGTACAGGAGGTTGAAAAACTGTTTTTT	CASSSYVQEVEKLFF
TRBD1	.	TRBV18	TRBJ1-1	TGTGCCAGCGCAGGGACAGATGAGACTGAAGCTTTCTTT	CASAGTDETEAFF
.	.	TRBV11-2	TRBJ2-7	TGTGCCAGCAGCCCCCCAGGGGGGGGTGGGGGCGAGCAGTACTTC	CASSPPGGGGGEQYF
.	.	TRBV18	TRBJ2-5	TGTGCCAGCTCACCTAACCAGGGCGAGACCCAGTACTTC	CASSPNQGETQYF
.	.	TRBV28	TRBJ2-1	TGTGCCAGCAGTTTTCCCCAAAGGAACAATGAGCAGTTCTTC	CASSFPQRNNEQFF
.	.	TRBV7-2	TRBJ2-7	TGTGCCAGCAGCTTAGAGGCCGGCTTGTACGAGCAGTACTTC	CASSLEAGLYEQYF
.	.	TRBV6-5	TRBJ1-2	TGTGCCACCACACCTCATGGGGACGGCTATGGCTACACCTTC	CATTPHGDGYGYTF
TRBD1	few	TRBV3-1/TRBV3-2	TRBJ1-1	TGTGCCAGCAGCGATAATTTCTCCCGCCGGGACAGGGGGAAGAAGACTGAAGCTTTCTTT	CASSDNFSRRDRGKKTEAFF
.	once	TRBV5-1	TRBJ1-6	TGCGCCAGCAGCTTGGAGGGGCGGGTAATATCACCCCTCCACTTT	CASSLEGRVISPLHF
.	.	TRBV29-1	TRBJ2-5	TGCAGCGTTGAGCGCGGGAAGGGGGGTATCCAGTACTTC	CSVERGKGGIQYF
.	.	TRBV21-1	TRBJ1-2	TGTGCCAGCAGCAAAGAGTGGGCCTTC	CASSKEWAF
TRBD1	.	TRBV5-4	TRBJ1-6	TGTGCCAGCAGCTTGGGCGGGACAGGGAATTCACCCCTCCACTTT	CASSLGGTGNSPLHF
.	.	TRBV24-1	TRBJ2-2	TGTGCCACCAGGGATACCGGGGAGCTGTTTTTT	CATRDTGELFF
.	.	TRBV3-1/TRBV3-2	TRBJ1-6	TGTGCCAGCAGCCAAGTCATAGGCGCGTCACCCCTCCACTTT	CASSQVIGASPLHF
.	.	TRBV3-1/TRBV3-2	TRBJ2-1	TGTGCCAGCAGCATTCTAGACAGAAGCTCCTACAATGAGCAGTTCTTC	CASSILDRSSYNEQFF
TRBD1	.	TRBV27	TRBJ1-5	TGTGCCAGCAGCCAAACAGGGACAGTTGGGCAGCCCCAGCATTTT	CASSQTGTVGQPQHF
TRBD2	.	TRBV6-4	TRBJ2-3	TGTGCCAGCTCGACTAGCGGCACAGATACGCAGTATTTT	CASSTSGTDTQYF
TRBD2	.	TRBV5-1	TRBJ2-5	TGCGCCAGCAGCTTGCGAGGGAGGGTGGAGACCCAGTACTTC	CASSLRGRVETQYF
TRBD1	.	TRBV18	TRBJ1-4	TGTGCCAGCTCACCACCGGGGACAGGGGGTGAAAAACTGTTTTTT	CASSPPGTGGEKLFF
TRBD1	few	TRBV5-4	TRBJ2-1	TGTGCCAGCAGCCTCTATTCCGGGACAGATGCCTACAATGAGCAGTTCTTC	CASSLYSGTDAYNEQFF
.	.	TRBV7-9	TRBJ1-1	TGTGCCAGCACCGCCCCACCCACAGCGAACACTGAAGCTTTCTTT	CASTAPPTANTEAFF
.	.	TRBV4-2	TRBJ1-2	TGTGCCAGCAGCCAAGGGCACTCTGGACAGCCCAACTATGGCTACACCTTC	CASSQGHSGQPNYGYTF
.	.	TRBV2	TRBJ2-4	TGTGCCAGCAGTTCCAGGGTTTCCTTAGTCACGGCCAAAAACATTCAGTACTTC	CASSSRVSLVTAKNIQYF
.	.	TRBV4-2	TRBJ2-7	TGTGCCAGCAGCCAAGTCCAGACCGCTGGGGAGCAGTACTTC	CASSQVQTAGEQYF
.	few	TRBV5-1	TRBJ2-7	TGCGCCAGCAGTCAGAGCTACGAGCAGTACTTC	CASSQSYEQYF
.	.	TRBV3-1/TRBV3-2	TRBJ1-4	TGTGCCAGCAGGGGCGGGAGTGAAAAACTGTTTTTT	CASRGGSEKLFF
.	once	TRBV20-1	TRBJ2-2	TGCAGTGCTAGAGATCACGGGGAGCTGTTTTTT	CSARDHGELFF
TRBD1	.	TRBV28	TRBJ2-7	TGTGCCAGCAGGGACAGGGGCTACGAGCAGTACTTC	CASRDRGYEQYF
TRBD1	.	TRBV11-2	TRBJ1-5	TGTGCCAGCAGCTTGGACAGGGGCGGGGGGCAGCCCCAGCATTTT	CASSLDRGGGQPQHF
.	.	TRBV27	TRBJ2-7	TGTGCCAGCAGACCCTCAGGGGCCCTCCACGAGCAGTACTTC	CASRPSGALHEQYF
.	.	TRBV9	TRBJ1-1	TGTGCCAGCAGCGTAGTTTCCGAGGGCACTGAAGCTTTCTTT	CASSVVSEGTEAFF
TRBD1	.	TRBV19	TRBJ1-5	TGTGCCAGTAGTATAAAGGGGGCCCAGCCCCAGCATTTT	CASSIKGAQPQHF
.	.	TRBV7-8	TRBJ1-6	TGTGCCAGCAGCTCCGGAGGGAATAATTCACCCCTCCACTTT	CASSSGGNNSPLHF
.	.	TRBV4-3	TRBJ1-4	TGCGCCAGCAGCCCGGCAACAGGGTACGAAAAACTGTTTTTT	CASSPATGYEKLFF
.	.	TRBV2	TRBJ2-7	TGTGCCAGCAGTGATCCGAACCCCCCCTACGAGCAGTACTTC	CASSDPNPPYEQYF
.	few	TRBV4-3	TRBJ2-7	TGCGCCAGCAGCCAAGCAGGGGATATCTACGAGCAGTACTTC	CASSQAGDIYEQYF
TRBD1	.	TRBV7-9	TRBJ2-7	TGTGCCAGCAGCTTGACAGGGGTGACTTACGAGCAGTACTTC	CASSLTGVTYEQYF
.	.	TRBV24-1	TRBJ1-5	TGTGCCACCAGTGTTTCGGGGAATCAGCCCCAGCATTTT	CATSVSGNQPQHF
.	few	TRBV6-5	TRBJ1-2	TGTGCCAGCAGTTACTCCACACTAAACCCCTATGGCTACACCTTC	CASSYSTLNPYGYTF
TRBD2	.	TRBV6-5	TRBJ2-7	TGTGCCAGCTCGTCCCGGACTAGCGGAAACTACGAGCAGTACTTC	CASSSRTSGNYEQYF
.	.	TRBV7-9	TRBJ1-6	TGTGCCAGCAACGCAGGGCCCACCGTGGAGTCACCCCTCCACTTT	CASNAGPTVESPLHF